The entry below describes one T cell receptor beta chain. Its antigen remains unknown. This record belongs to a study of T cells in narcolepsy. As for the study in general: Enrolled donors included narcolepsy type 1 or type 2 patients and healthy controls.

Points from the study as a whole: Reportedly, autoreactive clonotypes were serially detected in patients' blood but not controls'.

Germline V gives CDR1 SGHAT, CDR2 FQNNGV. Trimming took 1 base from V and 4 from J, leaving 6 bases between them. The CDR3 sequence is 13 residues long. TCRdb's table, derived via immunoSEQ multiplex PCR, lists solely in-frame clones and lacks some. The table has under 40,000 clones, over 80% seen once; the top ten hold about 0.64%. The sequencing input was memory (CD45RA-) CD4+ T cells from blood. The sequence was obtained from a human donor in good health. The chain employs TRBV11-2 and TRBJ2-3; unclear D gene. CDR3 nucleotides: TGTGCCAGCAGCTTAGGGGTTCCAGATACGCAGTATTTT. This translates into CASSLGVPDTQYF.